Listed below are T cell receptor beta chains from one sample, sequenced in a study of long-term antiretroviral therapy in people with HIV. The data were produced by immunoSEQ multiplex PCR, yet TCRdb's version contains in-frame clones alone and is incomplete. The table has tens of thousands of clones, roughly 84% seen once. The sample consisted of unsorted PBMCs, taken 3 years after starting antiretroviral therapy. The source of these receptors is a man between 35 and 55 years old with HIV. Both conserved end residues are part of each CDR3. A D gene is named only where the DNA matches it firmly. Size tells how often a clone was seen (once, few, many) or the class of an expanded clone, and some rows leave it out.

J gene,D gene,V gene,CDR3 length,clone size,CDR3 DNA,CDR3 protein
TRBJ1-5,TRBD1,TRBV7-9,15,-,TGTGCCAGCAGCCACGGACAGGGGGCATATCAGCCCCAGCATTTT,CASSHGQGAYQPQHF
TRBJ1-3,-,TRBV9,14,few,TGTGCCAGCAGCTCCCGGAACTCTGGAAACACCATATATTTT,CASSSRNSGNTIYF
TRBJ1-2,-,TRBV5-6,17,-,TGTGCCAGCAGCTTGGGTTGGACAGAAAGGACTAACTATGGCTACACCTTC,CASSLGWTERTNYGYTF
TRBJ1-2,TRBD1,TRBV10-3,15,-,TGTGCCATCAGTGAGGGGGACAGGGCGGGCTATGGCTACACCTTC,CAISEGDRAGYGYTF
TRBJ1-6,-,TRBV6-6,14,-,TGTGCCAGCAGTTACGGTAATCTTAATTCACCCCTCCACTTT,CASSYGNLNSPLHF
TRBJ1-2,-,TRBV29-1,10,-,TGCAGCGCATTGGGCCGGGGCTACACCTTC,CSALGRGYTF
TRBJ1-1,-,TRBV5-6,12,-,TGTGCCAGCAGCTATCAGGGTCTTGAAGCTTTCTTT,CASSYQGLEAFF
TRBJ1-2,-,TRBV4-2,17,-,TGTGCCAGCAGCCAAGATTCTAATACAGGGACTAACTATGGCTACACCTTC,CASSQDSNTGTNYGYTF
TRBJ1-5,-,TRBV7-2,17,few,TGTGCCAGCAGCTTAGAAGGGTTTGTATTAGGCAATCAGCCCCAGCATTTT,CASSLEGFVLGNQPQHF
TRBJ2-3,TRBD2,TRBV29-1,15,-,TGCAGCGTTCGCCGCGGGAGTAGCAGGGTAGATACGCAGTATTTT,CSVRRGSSRVDTQYF
TRBJ1-6,TRBD1,TRBV19,20,few,TGTGCCAGTAGTGCGTTTCCGGGACAGGGAACCTCACCCGAAAATTCACCCCTCCACTTT,CASSAFPGQGTSPENSPLHF
TRBJ2-2,TRBD1,TRBV11-2,19,-,TGTGCCAGCAGCAAATACCGGGGACAGGGGGCATTTGGCACCGGGGAGCTGTTTTTT,CASSKYRGQGAFGTGELFF
TRBJ2-7,TRBD1,TRBV5-8,17,-,TGTGCCAGCAGCTTCACACCTCGGACAGGTTGGTCCTACGAGCAGTACTTC,CASSFTPRTGWSYEQYF
TRBJ1-2,TRBD1,TRBV13,14,few,TGTGCCAGCAGCGGGGAAGGGACAGGGGAAGGCTACACCTTC,CASSGEGTGEGYTF
TRBJ2-5,TRBD1,TRBV5-1,14,-,TGCGCCAGCAGCTTCCGACAGGGGGGTGAGACCCAGTACTTC,CASSFRQGGETQYF
TRBJ2-1,-,TRBV2,13,once,TGTGCCAGCAGTGCCAGGCAGCCCAATGAGCAGTTCTTC,CASSARQPNEQFF
TRBJ2-7,-,TRBV7-3,14,once,TGTGCCAGCAGCGCGACAATGGCTCACTACGAGCAGTACTTC,CASSATMAHYEQYF
TRBJ2-2,-,TRBV10-3,15,-,TGTGCCACCGATGCGGACGGAACGAACACCGGGGAGCTGTTTTTT,CATDADGTNTGELFF
TRBJ1-1,-,TRBV19,14,once,TGTGCCAGTAGTACCCCCAGGGAGAACACTGAAGCTTTCTTT,CASSTPRENTEAFF
TRBJ2-4,-,TRBV10-1,12,-,TGCGCCAGCAGTGCGTCAGGGGACATTCAGTACTTC,CASSASGDIQYF
TRBJ1-2,-,TRBV29-1,13,-,TGCAGCGTTGAAGGGACAGTGGGCTATGGCTACACCTTC,CSVEGTVGYGYTF
TRBJ2-7,-,TRBV18,15,-,TGTGCCAGCTCACCCCTAAGGGCCCTGGCCTACGAGCAGTACTTC,CASSPLRALAYEQYF
TRBJ2-7,-,TRBV9,13,-,TGTGCCAGCAGCGTAGTGTCAGGTACTGAGCAGTACTTC,CASSVVSGTEQYF
TRBJ1-1,TRBD1,TRBV7-9,15,-,TGTGCCAGCGCCCGGTTCGGGACAGGGGGGTCTGAAGCTTTCTTT,CASARFGTGGSEAFF
TRBJ2-3,-,TRBV6-4,13,-,TGTGCCAGCAGTTGGACTAGCACAGATACGCAGTATTTT,CASSWTSTDTQYF
TRBJ2-7,-,TRBV27,14,-,TGTGCCAGCAGTTTATCGGCCCGCTCCTACGAGCAGTACTTC,CASSLSARSYEQYF
TRBJ1-2,-,TRBV30,18,-,TGTGCCTGGAGGGACCTGAGGGTGACGATTCTAGCTAACTATGGCTACACCTTC,CAWRDLRVTILANYGYTF
TRBJ1-1,TRBD1,TRBV5-6,13,-,TGTGCCAGCAGCTGGGACAGGAACACTGAAGCTTTCTTT,CASSWDRNTEAFF
TRBJ1-2,-,TRBV10-1,13,-,TGCGCCAGCAGTGAGCACCAGGGCTCAGGCTACACCTTC,CASSEHQGSGYTF
TRBJ1-3,TRBD1,TRBV23-1,16,-,TGCGCCAGCAGTCAACCCAAGGGGGCGCGAGGAAACACCATATATTTT,CASSQPKGARGNTIYF
TRBJ2-1,TRBD2,TRBV6-5,15,-,TGTGCCAGCAGACGGACTAGCGGGACATACAATGAGCAGTTCTTC,CASRRTSGTYNEQFF
TRBJ2-3,-,TRBV12-5,18,few,TGTGCTAGTGGTCTGGGGGTAAAGGGGGGGCGCCTCACAGATACGCAGTATTTT,CASGLGVKGGRLTDTQYF
TRBJ2-7,-,TRBV7-8,13,-,TGTGCCAGCAGCTGGGGACGGACCTACGAGCAGTACTTC,CASSWGRTYEQYF
TRBJ1-5,-,TRBV6-6,15,-,TGTGCCAGCAGTTACGCCGGGACCCAGGGAGAGCCCCAGCATTTT,CASSYAGTQGEPQHF
TRBJ1-1,-,TRBV5-1,16,once,TGCGCCAGCAGCTTGGCCGGCACAGGTCGGAACACTGAAGCTTTCTTT,CASSLAGTGRNTEAFF
TRBJ1-2,-,TRBV7-9,16,-,TGTGCCAGCAGTTCAGGGACGGTTGGACTCCCCTATGGCTACACCTTC,CASSSGTVGLPYGYTF
TRBJ2-3,-,TRBV2,14,once,TGTGCCAGCAGGGCCGGGATAAACACAGATACGCAGTATTTT,CASRAGINTDTQYF
TRBJ1-2,-,TRBV5-6,13,-,TGTGCCAGCAGCTTGGGGGTTGTAGGTGGCTACACCTTC,CASSLGVVGGYTF
TRBJ1-2,-,TRBV6-6,12,few,TGTGCCAGCAGTCAAACAATCTATGGCTACACCTTC,CASSQTIYGYTF
TRBJ2-3,-,TRBV7-8,15,-,TGTGCCAGCAGCCCTGAAATAGGGAACACAGATACGCAGTATTTT,CASSPEIGNTDTQYF